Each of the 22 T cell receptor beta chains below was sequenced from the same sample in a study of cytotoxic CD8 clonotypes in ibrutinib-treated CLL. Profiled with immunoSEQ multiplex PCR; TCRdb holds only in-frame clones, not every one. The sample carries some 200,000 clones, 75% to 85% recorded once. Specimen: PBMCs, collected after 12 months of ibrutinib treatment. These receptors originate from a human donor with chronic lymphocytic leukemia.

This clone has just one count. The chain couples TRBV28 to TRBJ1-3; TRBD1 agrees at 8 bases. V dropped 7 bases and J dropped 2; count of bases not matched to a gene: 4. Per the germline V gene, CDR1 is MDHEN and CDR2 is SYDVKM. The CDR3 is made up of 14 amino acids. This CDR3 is CASTTGGTGNTIYF. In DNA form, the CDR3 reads TGTGCCAGCACCACAGGGGGTACTGGAAACACCATATATTTT.

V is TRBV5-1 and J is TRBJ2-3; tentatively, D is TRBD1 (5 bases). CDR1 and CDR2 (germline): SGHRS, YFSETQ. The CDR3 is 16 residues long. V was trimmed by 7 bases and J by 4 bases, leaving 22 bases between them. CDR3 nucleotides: TGCGCCAGCCAACGATGGACACAAACCTACCCAGATACGCAGTATTTT. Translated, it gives CASQRWTQTYPDTQYF.

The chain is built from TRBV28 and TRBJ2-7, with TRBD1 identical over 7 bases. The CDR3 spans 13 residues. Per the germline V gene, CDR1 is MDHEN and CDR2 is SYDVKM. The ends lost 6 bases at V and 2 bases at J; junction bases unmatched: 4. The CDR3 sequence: CASSPGQTYEQYF. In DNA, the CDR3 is TGTGCCAGCAGCCCGGGACAGACCTACGAGCAGTACTTC.

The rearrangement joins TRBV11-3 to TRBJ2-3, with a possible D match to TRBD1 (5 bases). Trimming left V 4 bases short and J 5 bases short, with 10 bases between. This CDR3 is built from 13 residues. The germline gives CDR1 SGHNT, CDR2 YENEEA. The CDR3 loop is CASSSRDGDTQYF. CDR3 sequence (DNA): TGTGCCAGCAGCTCCAGGGATGGAGATACGCAGTATTTT.

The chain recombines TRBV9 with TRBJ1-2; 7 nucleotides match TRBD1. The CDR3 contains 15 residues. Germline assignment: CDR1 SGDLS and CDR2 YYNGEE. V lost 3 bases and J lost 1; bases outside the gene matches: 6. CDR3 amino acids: CASSGGQIFNYGYTF. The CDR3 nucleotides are TGTGCCAGCAGCGGGGGACAGATTTTTAACTATGGCTACACCTTC.

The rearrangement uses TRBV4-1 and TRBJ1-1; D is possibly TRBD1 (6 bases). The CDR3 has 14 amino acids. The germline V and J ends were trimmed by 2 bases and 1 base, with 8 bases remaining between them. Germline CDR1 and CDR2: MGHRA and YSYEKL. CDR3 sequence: CASSQQGPNTEAFF. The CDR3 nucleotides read TGCGCCAGCAGCCAACAGGGGCCGAACACTGAAGCTTTCTTT.

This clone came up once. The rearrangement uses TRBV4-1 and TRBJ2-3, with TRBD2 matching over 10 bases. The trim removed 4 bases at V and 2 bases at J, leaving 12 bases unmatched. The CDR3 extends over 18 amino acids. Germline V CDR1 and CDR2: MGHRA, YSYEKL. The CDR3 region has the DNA TGCGCCAGCAGCCGCCAACTTAAGCGGGGGGGAGACACAGATACGCAGTATTTT. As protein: CASSRQLKRGGDTDTQYF.

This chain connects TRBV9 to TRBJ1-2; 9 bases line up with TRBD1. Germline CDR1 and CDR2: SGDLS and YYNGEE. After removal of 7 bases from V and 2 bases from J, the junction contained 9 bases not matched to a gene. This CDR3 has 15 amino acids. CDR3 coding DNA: TGTGCCAGCGGGAGGGCGACAGGGGGGAACTATGGCTACACCTTC. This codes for CASGRATGGNYGYTF. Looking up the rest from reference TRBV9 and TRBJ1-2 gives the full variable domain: DSGVTQTPKHLITATGQRVTLRCSPRSGDLSVYWYQQSLDQGLQFLIQYYNGEERAKGNILERFSAQQFPDLHSELNLSSLELGDSALYFCASGRATGGNYGYTFGSGTRLTVV.

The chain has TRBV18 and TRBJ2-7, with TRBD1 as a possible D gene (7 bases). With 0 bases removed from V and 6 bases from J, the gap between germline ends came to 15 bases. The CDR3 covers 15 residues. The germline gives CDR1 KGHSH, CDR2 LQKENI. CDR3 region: CASSPPSRGDLEQYF. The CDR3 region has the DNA TGTGCCAGCTCACCACCGAGCAGGGGGGATCTCGAGCAGTACTTC.

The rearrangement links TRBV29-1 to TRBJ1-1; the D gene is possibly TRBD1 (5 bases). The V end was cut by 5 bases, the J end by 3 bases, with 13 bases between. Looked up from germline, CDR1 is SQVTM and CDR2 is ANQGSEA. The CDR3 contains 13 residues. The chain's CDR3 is CSVSAGRDTEAFF. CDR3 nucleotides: TGCAGCGTTTCTGCAGGGCGGGACACTGAAGCTTTCTTT.

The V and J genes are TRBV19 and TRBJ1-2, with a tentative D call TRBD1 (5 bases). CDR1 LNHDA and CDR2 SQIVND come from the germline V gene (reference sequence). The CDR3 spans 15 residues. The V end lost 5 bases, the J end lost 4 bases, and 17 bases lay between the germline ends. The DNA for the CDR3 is TGTGCCAGTAGTCCAGTAGGTCGGGACTTCTATGGCTACACCTTC. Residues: CASSPVGRDFYGYTF.

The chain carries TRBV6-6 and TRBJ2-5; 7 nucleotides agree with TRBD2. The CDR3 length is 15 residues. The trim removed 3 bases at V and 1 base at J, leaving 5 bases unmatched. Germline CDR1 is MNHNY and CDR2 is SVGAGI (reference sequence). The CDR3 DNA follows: TGTGCCAGCAGTTATCCGGCGGGAGCCCAAGAGACCCAGTACTTC. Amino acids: CASSYPAGAQETQYF.

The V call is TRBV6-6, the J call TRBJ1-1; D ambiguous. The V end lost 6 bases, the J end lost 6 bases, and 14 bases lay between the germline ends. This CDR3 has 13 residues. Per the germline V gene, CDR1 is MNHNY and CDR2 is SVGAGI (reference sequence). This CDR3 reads CASSLGFSSEAFF. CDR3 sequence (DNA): TGTGCCAGCAGCCTAGGGTTTTCGTCTGAAGCTTTCTTT.

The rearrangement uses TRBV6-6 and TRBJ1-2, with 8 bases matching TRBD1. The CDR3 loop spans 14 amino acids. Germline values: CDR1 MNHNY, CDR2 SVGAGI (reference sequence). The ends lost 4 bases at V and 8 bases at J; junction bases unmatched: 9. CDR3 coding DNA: TGTGCCAGCAGTTGGGAGGGACAGGACAGGGGCTACACCTTC. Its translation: CASSWEGQDRGYTF.

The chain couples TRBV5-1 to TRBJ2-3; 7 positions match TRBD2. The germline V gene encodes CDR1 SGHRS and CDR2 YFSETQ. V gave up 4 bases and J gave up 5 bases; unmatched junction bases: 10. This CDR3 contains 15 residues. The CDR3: CASSPRSGGGDTQYF. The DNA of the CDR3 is TGCGCCAGCAGCCCCCGGTCGGGGGGAGGAGATACGCAGTATTTT.

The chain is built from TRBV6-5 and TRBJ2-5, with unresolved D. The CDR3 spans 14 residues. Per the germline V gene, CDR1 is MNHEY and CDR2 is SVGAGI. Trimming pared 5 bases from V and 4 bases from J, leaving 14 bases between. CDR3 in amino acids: CASSERGPRETQYF. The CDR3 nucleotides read TGTGCCAGCAGTGAACGCGGCCCAAGAGAGACCCAGTACTTC.

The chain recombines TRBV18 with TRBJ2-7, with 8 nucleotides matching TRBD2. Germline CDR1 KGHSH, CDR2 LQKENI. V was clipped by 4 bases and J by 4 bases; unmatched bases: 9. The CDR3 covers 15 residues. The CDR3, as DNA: TGTGCCAGCTCACTAGCGGGGCAAGATTTTTACGAGCAGTACTTC. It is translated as CASSLAGQDFYEQYF.

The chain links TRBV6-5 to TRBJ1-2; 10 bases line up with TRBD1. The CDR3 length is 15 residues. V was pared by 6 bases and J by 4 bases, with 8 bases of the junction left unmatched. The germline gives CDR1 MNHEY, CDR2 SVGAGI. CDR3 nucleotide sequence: TGTGCCAGCAGAACTCCGACAGGGGGCGTCTATGGCTACACCTTC. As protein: CASRTPTGGVYGYTF.

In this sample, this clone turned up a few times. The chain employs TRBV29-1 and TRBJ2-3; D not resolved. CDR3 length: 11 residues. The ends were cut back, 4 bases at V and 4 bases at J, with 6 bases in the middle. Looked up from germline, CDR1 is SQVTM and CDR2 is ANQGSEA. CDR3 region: CSVVPADTQYF. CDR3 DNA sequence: TGCAGCGTTGTTCCCGCAGATACGCAGTATTTT.

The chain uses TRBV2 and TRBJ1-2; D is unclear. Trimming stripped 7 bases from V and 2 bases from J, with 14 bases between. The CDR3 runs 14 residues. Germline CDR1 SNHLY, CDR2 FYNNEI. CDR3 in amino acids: CASKNGGRNYGYTF. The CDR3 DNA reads TGTGCCAGCAAGAACGGAGGCAGGAACTATGGCTACACCTTC.

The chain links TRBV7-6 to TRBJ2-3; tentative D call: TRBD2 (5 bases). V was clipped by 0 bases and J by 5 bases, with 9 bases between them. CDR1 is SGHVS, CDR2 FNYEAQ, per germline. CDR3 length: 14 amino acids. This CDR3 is CASSLAPAGDTQYF. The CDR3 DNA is TGTGCCAGCAGCTTAGCACCGGCGGGAGATACGCAGTATTTT.

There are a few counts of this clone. As DNA, the CDR3 is TGTGCCAGCACCTCAGGACAGGGTAGGAACGAGCAGTACTTC. It specifies CASTSGQGRNEQYF. V and J are TRBV25-1 and TRBJ2-7; the match to TRBD1 covers 8 bases. CDR3 length: 14 residues. CDR1 and CDR2 (germline): MGHDK, SYGVNS. J lost 5 bases, V lost 7 bases, and 10 bases had no gene match.